This T cell receptor (beta chain) emerged from a study of T cell changes during pregnancy in multiple sclerosis. This table comes from immunoSEQ multiplex PCR, and its TCRdb copy is limited to in-frame clones, with some not included. The profile shows around 50,000 clones, 90% to 95% of them singletons. The germline V gene encodes CDR1 SEHNR and CDR2 FQNEAQ (reference sequence). The CDR3 sequence is 19 residues long. Trimming took off 2 bases at V and 0 bases at J, with 17 bases between the two ends. This clone was recorded once. Sequences were derived from CD8+ T cells from peripheral blood mononuclear cells, sampled in the second trimester of pregnancy. J is TRBJ2-6 and V is TRBV7-9, with D tentatively TRBD2 (5 bases). The origin of this receptor is a female donor with multiple sclerosis, enrolled in a pregnancy study. CDR3 sequence: CASSLQLGRPTSGANVLTF. In DNA, the CDR3 is TGTGCCAGCAGCTTACAACTAGGGAGACCCACCTCTGGGGCCAACGTCCTGACTTTC.